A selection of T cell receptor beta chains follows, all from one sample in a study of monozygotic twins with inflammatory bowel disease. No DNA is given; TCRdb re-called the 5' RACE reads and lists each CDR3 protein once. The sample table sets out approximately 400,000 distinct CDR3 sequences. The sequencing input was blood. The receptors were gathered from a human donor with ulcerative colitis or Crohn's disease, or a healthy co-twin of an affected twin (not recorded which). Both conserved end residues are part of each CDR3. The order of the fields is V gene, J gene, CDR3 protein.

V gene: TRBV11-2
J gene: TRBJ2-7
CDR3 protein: CASSSTGTAIYEQYF

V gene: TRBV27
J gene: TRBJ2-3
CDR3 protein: CASSLNRLSTDTQYF

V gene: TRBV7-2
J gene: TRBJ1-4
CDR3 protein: CASSFSLNEKLFF

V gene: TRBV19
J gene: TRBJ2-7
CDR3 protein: CASRVGGGSSYEQYF

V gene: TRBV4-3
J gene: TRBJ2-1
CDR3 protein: CASSQLLAGGSSIYNEQFF

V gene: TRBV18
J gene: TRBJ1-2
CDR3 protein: CASSPDPGQGPYGYTF

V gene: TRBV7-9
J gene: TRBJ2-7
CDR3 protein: CASSFAQGGKYF

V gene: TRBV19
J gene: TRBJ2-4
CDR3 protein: CASSMYGQGRDMQYF

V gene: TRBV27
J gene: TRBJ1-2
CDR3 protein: CASSYVSGGHYGYTF

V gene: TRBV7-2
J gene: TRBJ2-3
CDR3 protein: CASSTHLLAGGTDTQYF

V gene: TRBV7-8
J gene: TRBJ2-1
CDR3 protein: CASSLPLGAGVNNEQFF

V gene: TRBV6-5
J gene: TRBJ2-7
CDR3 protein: CANPAGGSEQYF

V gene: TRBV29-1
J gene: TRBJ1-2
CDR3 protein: CSVAGGYGYTF

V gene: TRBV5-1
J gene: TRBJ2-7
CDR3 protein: CASSLASSYEQYF

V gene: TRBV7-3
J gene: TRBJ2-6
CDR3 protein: CASSLNVPFSGANVLTF

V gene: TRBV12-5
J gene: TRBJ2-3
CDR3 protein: CASGIGQGETDTQYF

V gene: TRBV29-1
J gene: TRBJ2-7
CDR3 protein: CSVMINSYEQYF

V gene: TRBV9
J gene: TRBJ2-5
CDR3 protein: CASSPRTSLETQYF

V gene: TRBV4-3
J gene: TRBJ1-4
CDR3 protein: CASSPRPPTGDYEKLFF

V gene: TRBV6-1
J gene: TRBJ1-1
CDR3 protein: CASRRKSGANTEAFF

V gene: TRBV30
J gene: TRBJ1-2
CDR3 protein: CAWSQGYGYTF

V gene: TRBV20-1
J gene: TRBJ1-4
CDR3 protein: CSARVQGTNEKLFF

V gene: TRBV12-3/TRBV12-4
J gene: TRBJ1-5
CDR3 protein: CASSLAGRGRGQPQHF

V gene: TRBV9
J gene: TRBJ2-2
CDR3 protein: CASSVGSRGGNGELFF

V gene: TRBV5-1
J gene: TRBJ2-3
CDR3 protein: CASRMMTSDRTDTQYF

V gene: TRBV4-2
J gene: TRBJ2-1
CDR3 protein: CASSQATSGGDGSYNEQFF

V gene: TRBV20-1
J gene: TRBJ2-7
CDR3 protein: CSKGTASYEQYF

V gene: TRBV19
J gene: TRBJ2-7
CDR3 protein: CASSIFQGPYEQYF

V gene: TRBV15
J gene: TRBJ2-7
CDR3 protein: CATSRDQEVTYF

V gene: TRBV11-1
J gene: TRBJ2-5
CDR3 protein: CASSLGMGWGGPYQETQYF

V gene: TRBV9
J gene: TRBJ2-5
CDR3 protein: CASSVHLAANQEIQYF

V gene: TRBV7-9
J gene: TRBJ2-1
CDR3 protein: CASSRGPAGNEQFF

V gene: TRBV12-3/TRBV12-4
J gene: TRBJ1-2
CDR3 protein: CASSFRRNYGYTF

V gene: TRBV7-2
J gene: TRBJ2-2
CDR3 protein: CASDMRPTGELFF

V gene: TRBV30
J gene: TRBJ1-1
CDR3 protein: CAWSPRTGYKEAFF

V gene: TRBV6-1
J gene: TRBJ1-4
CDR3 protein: CASSQHIFRANEKLFF

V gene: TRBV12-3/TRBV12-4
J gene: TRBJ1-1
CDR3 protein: CASSLPLGTEAFF

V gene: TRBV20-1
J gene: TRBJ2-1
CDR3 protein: CSASPATSGVYNEQFF

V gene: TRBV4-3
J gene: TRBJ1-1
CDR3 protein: CASSQDWAGRTLNTEAFF

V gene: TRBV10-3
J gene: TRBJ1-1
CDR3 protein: CAISESRETEAFF

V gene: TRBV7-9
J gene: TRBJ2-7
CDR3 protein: CASSNPAVLREQYF

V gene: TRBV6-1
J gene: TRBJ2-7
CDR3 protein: CASSESLAHEQYF

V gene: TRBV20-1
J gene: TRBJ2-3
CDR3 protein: CSARDSAGAGGDTQYF

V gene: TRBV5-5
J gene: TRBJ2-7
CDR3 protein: CASSSDRVKQYF

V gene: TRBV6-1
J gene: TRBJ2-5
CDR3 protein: CASRVDRDQETQYF

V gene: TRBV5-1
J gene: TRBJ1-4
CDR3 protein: CASSVGDANEKLFF

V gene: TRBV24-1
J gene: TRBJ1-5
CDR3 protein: CAIQDGGFSSNQPQHF

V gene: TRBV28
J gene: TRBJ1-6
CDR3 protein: CASSAPGQLGSPLHF

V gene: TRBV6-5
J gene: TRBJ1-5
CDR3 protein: CASSYAAGPNQPQHF

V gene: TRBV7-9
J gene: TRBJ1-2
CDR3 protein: CASSPRGVNNYGYTF

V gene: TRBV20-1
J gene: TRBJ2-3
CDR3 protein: CSARAPRPSGGETDTQYF